This T cell receptor beta chain was retrieved from a study of blood T cells in healthy people across ages. It was with a sample-barcoded 5' primer and a J-beta primer mix that a second PCR of about 7 to 12 cycles was run. TCRdb fed the 5' RACE reads into MiXCR, producing one record per CDR3 protein. The top ten clones hold 7.9% of a sample with 1.5 million or so distinct CDR3 sequences, 40% to 50% of them seen once. Germline CDR1 and CDR2: SGHDN and FVKESK. This CDR3 comprises 13 residues. V was pared by 6 bases and J by 4 bases, with 13 bases between. Every donor provided roughly 10 milliliters of peripheral blood. This clonotype has more than one count but fewer than ten.

This chain joins TRBV14 and TRBJ2-7; D call uncertain. The sequence was obtained from a woman between 18 and 29 years old in good health. Sequencing input: blood. The CDR3 reads CASSYKNLYEQYF. CDR3 sequence (DNA): TGTGCCAGCAGTTACAAGAACCTTTACGAGCAGTACTTC.